These 3 T cell receptor beta chains share one sample of origin, sequenced in a study of shared clonotypes between healthy human individuals. Sequencing was performed with immunoSEQ multiplex PCR; in TCRdb, only in-frame clones are kept and a portion is missing. Of about 1.5 million clones listed, approximately 98% are singletons. Sequenced input: naive CD4+ T cells sorted from blood. Subset defined: CD45RA+ positively selected. The source is a man aged 25 to 40 in good health.

The J gene is TRBJ1-2, the V gene TRBV9, with D maybe TRBD1 (6 bases). This CDR3 is built from 14 residues. CDR1 and CDR2 (germline): SGDLS, YYNGEE. Trimming shortened V by 3 bases and J by 1 base, and 10 bases separated the two germline ends. The CDR3 loop is CASSARDNNYGYTF. The CDR3 region has the DNA TGTGCCAGCAGCGCCCGGGACAATAACTATGGCTACACCTTC.

The V call is TRBV5-1, the J call TRBJ2-5, with a possible D match to TRBD1 (7 bases). There are 15 residues in the CDR3. Germline V gives CDR1 SGHRS, CDR2 YFSETQ. V was shortened by 1 base and J by 3 bases, with 13 bases between the two germline ends. For the CDR3, the DNA is TGCGCCAGCAGCTTGATGGCAGGGGGGAAAGAGACCCAGTACTTC. Its translation is CASSLMAGGKETQYF.

The gene calls are TRBV18 and TRBJ1-3; D is ambiguous. The ends were cut back, 0 bases at V and 0 bases at J, with 12 bases in the middle. Germline CDR1 and CDR2: KGHSH and LQKENI. The length of the CDR3 is 17 residues. CDR3 protein: CASSPPDGWASGNTIYF. The CDR3, as DNA: TGTGCCAGCTCACCACCCGACGGCTGGGCCTCTGGAAACACCATATATTTT.